The rows below give T cell receptor beta chains drawn from one sample of a study of cytomegalovirus exposure and HLA in healthy donors. Assay: immunoSEQ multiplex PCR; the TCRdb copy retains only in-frame clones and omits some. The repertoire consists of under 200,000 clones, with around three quarters occurring once and the leading ten covering under 0.75%. Sequencing input: PBMCs. The receptors come from a woman between 40 and 55 years old in good health and CMV-seronegative. Both conserved end residues are part of each CDR3. The D gene is left open where the match is weak. Clone sizes are given selectively: once, few, many, or a class where the clone is expanded.

clone_size	d_call	j_call	v_call	cdr3_aa	cdr3_nt
.	TRBD1	TRBJ1-3	TRBV27	CAGRDRPGGRNTIYF	TGTGCCGGCCGGGACCGACCAGGGGGAAGGAACACCATATATTTT
.	.	TRBJ2-1	TRBV5-1	CASSLGPGTTSYNEQFF	TGCGCCAGCAGCTTGGGGCCCGGGACAACCTCCTACAATGAGCAGTTCTTC
.	.	TRBJ2-7	TRBV11-3	CASSLPAGGPYEQYF	TGTGCCAGCAGCTTACCGGCCGGGGGGCCGTACGAGCAGTACTTC
.	.	TRBJ1-3	TRBV9	CASSPWSSGNTIYF	TGTGCCAGCAGCCCTTGGAGCTCTGGAAACACCATATATTTT
.	.	TRBJ1-2	TRBV6-1	CASSDGTSRDYGYTF	TGTGCCAGCAGTGATGGGACATCCCGTGATTATGGCTACACCTTC
.	.	TRBJ1-1	TRBV6-5	CASTGFIRGDPEAFF	TGTGCCAGCACGGGGTTCATACGGGGGGACCCTGAAGCTTTCTTT
few	TRBD1	TRBJ1-6	TRBV5-1	CASSSNPGQGYNSPLHF	TGCGCCAGCAGCTCCAACCCGGGACAGGGTTATAATTCACCCCTCCACTTT
.	.	TRBJ1-2	TRBV10-2	CASSDYRWVHGYTF	TGCGCCAGCAGTGATTACAGGTGGGTACATGGCTACACCTTC
.	TRBD2	TRBJ2-7	TRBV28	CASSLYGGSSYEQYF	TGTGCCAGCAGCCTCTACGGGGGGAGCTCCTACGAGCAGTACTTC
.	.	TRBJ1-5	TRBV27	CASSSRSVIGNQPQHF	TGTGCCAGCAGTTCGAGAAGTGTCATTGGCAATCAGCCCCAGCATTTT
few	.	TRBJ1-2	TRBV19	CASTSNSGQSLNGYTF	TGTGCCAGTACCTCGAATTCTGGACAGTCTCTAAATGGCTACACCTTC
.	.	TRBJ1-3	TRBV7-6	CASSAEVRNTIYF	TGTGCCAGCAGCGCCGAGGTCCGAAACACCATATATTTT
.	TRBD1	TRBJ1-2	TRBV11-1	CASSDRQGWRGYTF	TGTGCCAGCAGCGATCGACAGGGATGGAGAGGCTACACCTTC
.	.	TRBJ1-1	TRBV19	CASSTLGGRTEAFF	TGTGCCAGTAGTACACTCGGGGGAAGGACTGAAGCTTTCTTT
.	.	TRBJ2-6	TRBV27	CASSLWGGTGANVLTF	TGTGCCAGCAGTTTATGGGGAGGGACAGGGGCCAACGTCCTGACTTTC
.	.	TRBJ2-5	TRBV5-1	CASSLARSETQYF	TGCGCCAGCAGCTTGGCCAGGTCGGAGACCCAGTACTTC
.	.	TRBJ1-2	TRBV27	CASSPRNRASNYGYTF	TGTGCCAGCAGTCCTCGAAACAGGGCATCTAACTATGGCTACACCTTC
many	.	TRBJ1-2	TRBV10-1	CASSVGGSGYTF	TGCGCCAGCAGTGTGGGAGGGAGTGGCTACACCTTC
.	TRBD2	TRBJ2-1	TRBV9	CASSPGLALYNEQFF	TGTGCCAGCAGCCCCGGACTAGCGTTGTACAATGAGCAGTTCTTC
.	TRBD1	TRBJ1-1	TRBV2	CASSAGQGLIFGAFF	TGTGCCAGCAGTGCTGGACAGGGGTTAATTTTCGGAGCTTTCTTT
.	.	TRBJ1-5	TRBV7-6	CASSLAGGGPNQPQHF	TGTGCCAGCAGCTTAGCTGGGGGGGGACCGAATCAGCCCCAGCATTTT
.	.	TRBJ2-4	TRBV1	CTSSRQVGGGILAKNIQYF	.
few	.	TRBJ1-5	TRBV4-1	CASSPGHGDQPQHF	TGCGCCAGCAGCCCGGGACACGGAGATCAGCCCCAGCATTTT
.	TRBD2	TRBJ2-7	TRBV5-1	CASSFHTSGGAGEQYF	TGCGCCAGCAGCTTCCACACTAGCGGGGGGGCCGGCGAGCAGTACTTC
.	TRBD2	TRBJ2-1	TRBV11-2	CASSLSSGRSEQFF	TGTGCCAGCAGCTTATCCTCCGGGAGGAGTGAGCAGTTCTTC
.	TRBD1	TRBJ2-7	TRBV5-6	CASSLGTGTYEQYF	TGTGCCAGCAGCTTGGGGACAGGGACCTACGAGCAGTACTTC
.	.	TRBJ2-7	TRBV5-4	CASSLEAASSYEQYF	TGTGCCAGCAGCTTGGAAGCGGCGAGCTCCTACGAGCAGTACTTC
few	TRBD2	TRBJ2-7	TRBV7-2	CASSSETSGYEQYF	TGTGCCAGCAGCTCCGAGACTAGCGGATACGAGCAGTACTTC
.	TRBD1	TRBJ2-7	TRBV5-6	CASSAGQGLRVGEQYF	TGTGCCAGCAGCGCGGGACAGGGATTAAGGGTAGGCGAGCAGTACTTC
once	.	TRBJ2-6	TRBV19	CASSINLITGANVLTF	TGTGCCAGTAGTATTAACTTGATAACTGGGGCCAACGTCCTGACTTTC
.	.	TRBJ1-2	TRBV30	CACPDGNHYGYTF	TGTGCCTGCCCAGACGGGAACCACTATGGCTACACCTTC
.	.	TRBJ1-6	TRBV11-1	CASSLAGGNSPLHF	TGTGCCAGCAGCTTAGCAGGGGGAAATTCACCCCTCCACTTT
.	.	TRBJ1-3	TRBV5-1	CASSLRGGTGNTIYF	TGCGCCAGCAGCTTGCGGGGAGGGACTGGAAACACCATATATTTT
once	.	TRBJ2-7	TRBV19	CASSIRDSAYEQYF	TGTGCCAGTAGTATCAGGGATTCAGCCTACGAGCAGTACTTC
.	.	TRBJ1-4	TRBV7-6	CASRKLQGPNEKLFF	TGTGCCAGCAGAAAATTACAGGGTCCTAATGAAAAACTGTTTTTT
.	TRBD2	TRBJ2-7	TRBV6-5	CASSYRRLATTYEQYF	TGTGCCAGCAGTTACCGCCGACTAGCTACCACCTACGAGCAGTACTTC
once	.	TRBJ2-1	TRBV6-1	CASSDLRVPSEQFF	TGTGCCAGCAGTGATCTCAGGGTTCCCAGTGAGCAGTTCTTC
.	.	TRBJ1-1	TRBV5-1	CASSMGAGEAFF	TGCGCCAGCAGCATGGGGGCGGGCGAAGCTTTCTTT
.	.	TRBJ1-5	TRBV15	CATSRGARQDSNQPQHF	TGTGCCACCAGCAGAGGAGCTCGGCAGGATAGCAATCAGCCCCAGCATTTT
.	TRBD1	TRBJ2-1	TRBV5-1	CASNRDRGDNEQFF	TGCGCCAGCAACCGGGACAGGGGGGACAATGAGCAGTTCTTC
.	TRBD1	TRBJ1-4	TRBV5-5	CASSDPGGAFEKLFF	TGTGCCAGCAGCGACCCAGGGGGCGCGTTTGAAAAACTGTTTTTT
.	.	TRBJ2-3	TRBV5-1	CASSLNGGISTDTQYF	TGCGCCAGCAGCCTAAACGGGGGAATTAGCACAGATACGCAGTATTTT
.	.	TRBJ2-3	TRBV7-2	CASSRHLFSGASTDTQYF	TGTGCCAGCAGCCGGCACCTATTTAGCGGAGCGAGCACAGATACGCAGTATTTT
.	.	TRBJ2-1	TRBV5-1	CASSLVVGGDEQFF	TGCGCCAGCAGCTTGGTTGTTGGGGGCGATGAGCAGTTCTTC
.	.	TRBJ2-3	TRBV2	CASSESAVAQYF	TGTGCCAGCAGTGAATCGGCGGTTGCGCAGTATTTT
.	TRBD2	TRBJ2-2	TRBV7-8	CASSLMGLGTGELFF	TGTGCCAGCAGCTTAATGGGACTAGGGACCGGGGAGCTGTTTTTT
.	TRBD2	TRBJ2-1	TRBV27	CASSFRGLAGENEQFF	TGTGCCAGCAGTTTTAGGGGGCTAGCGGGAGAAAATGAGCAGTTCTTC